A single T cell receptor beta chain is shown here with its context. The data originate from a study of blood T cell repertoires in COVID-19. Assignment of participants to cohorts was predicated upon participant-reported clinical history. Two negative PCRs, clearance, or symptom resolution had been documented for recovered Cohort 3 donors. Per the study methods: Scientists estimated how many nucleated cells there were by amplifying reference gene primers. Measured with immunoSEQ multiplex PCR; TCRdb has only the in-frame clones, and not every one. That table furnishes V, J and clone size, whereas the DNA furnished D and trimming. The table records about 370,000 clones, roughly nine tenths of them present only once. The V gene lost 4 bases and the J gene lost 10 bases, with 18 bases spanning the gap. The CDR3 has 15 residues. Germline CDR1 reads SGHRS; CDR2 reads YFSETQ.

V is TRBV5-1 and J is TRBJ1-6; no firm D call. The source of this sequence is a woman aged 25 to 39 who had recovered from COVID-19. The source material was PBMCs or T cells enriched from blood (not recorded which). CDR3 coding DNA: TGCGCCAGCAGCCGGCTGAGCGCGGAGGAGTCACCCCTCCACTTT. Translating gives CASSRLSAEESPLHF.